This TCR beta chain was captured in a study of identical twins. This clonotype appeared a few times. Each CDR3 protein is one row after TCRdb ran MiXCR on the 5' RACE reads. The sample holds about 220,000 distinct CDR3 sequences, roughly 7.1% seen once. V shed 9 bases and J shed 4 bases, with 18 bases lying between them. Per the germline V gene, CDR1 is SGHTA and CDR2 is FQGTGA. The CDR3 runs 14 residues. This sample also belongs to another study, concerning T cells expressing NK-cell markers. That report adds: It remained uncertain whether the expanded NKG2C+ T cell clones were specific for HCMV antigens.

The gene calls are TRBV7-3 and TRBJ1-2; weak D call: TRBD1 (5 bases). This sequence originates from a young woman in good health. The sample consisted of CD8+ T cells sorted from blood. CDR3 in DNA: TGTGCCAGTGGCGTGGTGGGGCCATCCTATGGCTACACCTTC. Amino acids: CASGVVGPSYGYTF.